This TCR beta chain was retrieved from a study of cytomegalovirus exposure and HLA in healthy donors. Study observations and caveats: The study put 150 to 200 TCR beta chains on its list as cytomegalovirus-associated. TCR beta V- and J-gene trimming, according to a later analysis, was linked to a missense DCLRE1C variant.

This clone was seen a handful of times. Its target is unknown. Trimming cost V 4 bases and J 6 bases; bases outside gene matches: 6. This CDR3 is built from 14 residues. Germline V gene lookup returns CDR1 SGHRS and CDR2 YFSETQ. A multiplex PCR was run with 60 Vbeta primers and 13 Jbeta primers. The repertoire was sequenced with immunoSEQ multiplex PCR; TCRdb's copy has only in-frame clones and lacks some. Of 100,000 to 150,000 clones in the sample, 74% were seen once. The clonotype originates from a woman aged 45-65 years in good health and CMV-seropositive. Sample: PBMCs. The chain joins TRBV5-1 to TRBJ2-7; 11 positions match TRBD1. This CDR3 is CASSQGQGGSEQYF. Written as DNA, the CDR3 is TGCGCCAGCAGCCAGGGACAGGGGGGGTCCGAGCAGTACTTC.